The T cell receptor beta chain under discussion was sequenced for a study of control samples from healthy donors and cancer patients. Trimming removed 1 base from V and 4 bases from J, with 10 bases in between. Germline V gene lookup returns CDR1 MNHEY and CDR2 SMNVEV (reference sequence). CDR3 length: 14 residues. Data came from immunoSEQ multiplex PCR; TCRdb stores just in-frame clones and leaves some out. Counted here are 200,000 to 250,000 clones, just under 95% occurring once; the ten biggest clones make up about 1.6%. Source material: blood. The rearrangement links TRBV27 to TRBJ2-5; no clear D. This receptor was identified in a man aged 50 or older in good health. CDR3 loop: CASSLFVRSETQYF. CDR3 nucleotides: TGTGCCAGCAGTTTATTTGTGAGGTCAGAGACCCAGTACTTC.